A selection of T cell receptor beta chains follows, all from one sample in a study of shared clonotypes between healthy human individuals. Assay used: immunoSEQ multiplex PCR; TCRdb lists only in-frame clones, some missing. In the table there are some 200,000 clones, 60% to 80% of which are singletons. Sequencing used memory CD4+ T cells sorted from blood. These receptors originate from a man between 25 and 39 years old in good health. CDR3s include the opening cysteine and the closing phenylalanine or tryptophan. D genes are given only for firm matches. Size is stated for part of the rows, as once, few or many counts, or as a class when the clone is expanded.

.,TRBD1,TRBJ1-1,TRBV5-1,CASSSQQGRPMNTEAFF,TGCGCCAGCAGCTCACAACAGGGGCGCCCGATGAACACTGAAGCTTTCTTT
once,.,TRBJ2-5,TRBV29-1,CSYFQGQETQYF,TGCAGCTACTTTCAGGGCCAAGAGACCCAGTACTTC
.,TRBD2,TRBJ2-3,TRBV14,CASSQSLNQAGSRTDTQYF,TGTGCCAGCAGCCAATCTCTGAACCAAGCGGGAAGTCGCACAGATACGCAGTATTTT
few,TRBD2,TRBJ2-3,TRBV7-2,CASSPRAGGLSNTQYF,TGTGCCAGCAGCCCACGAGCGGGAGGGCTTTCGAATACGCAGTATTTT
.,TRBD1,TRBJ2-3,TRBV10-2,CASSGQAITDTQYF,TGCGCCTCTTCGGGACAGGCCATCACAGATACGCAGTATTTT
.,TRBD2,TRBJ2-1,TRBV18,CASSPPGTSDYNEQFF,TGTGCCAGCTCACCACCTGGGACTAGCGACTACAATGAGCAGTTCTTC
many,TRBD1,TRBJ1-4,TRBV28,CASQDRGPLANEKLFF,TGTGCCAGCCAGGACAGGGGGCCTCTGGCTAATGAAAAACTGTTTTTT
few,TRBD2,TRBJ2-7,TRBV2,CASGTSETSSYEQYF,TGTGCCAGCGGGACTAGCGAGACAAGCTCCTACGAGCAGTACTTC
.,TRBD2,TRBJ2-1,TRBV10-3,CAISGVSGKNEQFF,TGTGCCATCAGTGGGGTTAGCGGGAAAAATGAGCAGTTCTTC
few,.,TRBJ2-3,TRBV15,CATSRNPGTPADTQYF,TGTGCCACCAGCAGAAATCCGGGAACACCCGCAGATACGCAGTATTTT
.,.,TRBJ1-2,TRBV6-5,CASSYSNLGRDGYTF,TGTGCCAGCAGTTACTCGAACCTAGGGAGGGATGGCTACACCTTC
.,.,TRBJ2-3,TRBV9,CASSGRLNTDTQYF,TGTGCCAGCAGCGGGCGGCTCAACACAGATACGCAGTATTTT
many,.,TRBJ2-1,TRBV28,CASSFEPGLLNEQFF,TGTGCCAGCAGTTTTGAACCGGGACTCTTAAATGAGCAGTTCTTC
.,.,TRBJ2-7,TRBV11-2,CASSLQQETYEQYF,TGTGCCAGCAGCCTACAACAGGAGACCTACGAGCAGTACTTC
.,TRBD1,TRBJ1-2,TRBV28,CASEDRVDGYTF,TGTGCCAGTGAGGACAGGGTCGACGGCTACACCTTC
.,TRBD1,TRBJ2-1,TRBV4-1,CASSQDRQTYNEQFF,TGCGCCAGCAGTCAGGACAGGCAAACCTACAATGAGCAGTTCTTC
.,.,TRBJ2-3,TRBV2,CASKRSHTTDTQYF,TGTGCCAGCAAAAGGAGCCACACCACAGATACGCAGTATTTT
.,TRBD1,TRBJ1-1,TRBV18,CASSPRAGGVVSTEAFF,TGTGCCAGCTCACCACGGGCAGGGGGCGTCGTTAGCACTGAAGCTTTCTTT
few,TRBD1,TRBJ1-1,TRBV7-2,CASSLTGMDAFF,TGTGCCAGCAGCTTGACAGGGATGGACGCTTTCTTT
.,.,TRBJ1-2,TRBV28,CASRPGSRYGYTF,TGTGCCAGCAGGCCAGGGAGTCGCTATGGCTACACCTTC
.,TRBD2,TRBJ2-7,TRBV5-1,CASRNGTSDAYEQYF,TGCGCCAGCAGAAACGGGACTAGCGATGCCTACGAGCAGTACTTC
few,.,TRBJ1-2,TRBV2,CASTGFRGGYTF,TGTGCCAGTACAGGGTTCCGAGGTGGCTACACCTTC
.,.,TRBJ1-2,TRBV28,CASSSLDYGYTF,TGTGCCAGCAGTTCCCTAGACTATGGCTACACCTTC
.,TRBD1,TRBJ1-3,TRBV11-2,CASSRGGQSENTIYF,TGTGCCAGCAGCCGGGGGGGACAGTCAGAAAACACCATATATTTT
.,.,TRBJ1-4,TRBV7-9,CASSLGTQTTNEKLFF,TGTGCCAGCAGCTTAGGGACACAGACAACTAATGAAAAACTGTTTTTT
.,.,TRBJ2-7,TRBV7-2,CASSRDRHTYEQYF,TGTGCCAGCAGCAGAGACAGACATACCTACGAGCAGTACTTC
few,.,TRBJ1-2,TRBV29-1,CSASGRPYGYTF,TGCAGCGCCTCGGGACGACCCTATGGCTACACCTTC
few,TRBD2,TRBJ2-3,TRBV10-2,CASRRLAERTDTQYF,TGCGCCAGCAGAAGACTAGCGGAACGCACAGATACGCAGTATTTT